This T cell receptor (beta chain) originates from a study of Ad26.COV2.S vaccination and SARS-CoV-2 variants. Background on the study: Intramuscularly, Ad26.COV2.S was given either once or twice, 56 days apart. Regarding the study as a whole: Placebo and vaccine recipients had non-spike TCR breadth that was similar.

Assay used: immunoSEQ multiplex PCR; TCRdb lists only in-frame clones, some missing. The sample contains roughly 410,000 clones, around 82% of which appear only once. The treatment was: roughly 18 received Ad26.COV2.S at low or high dose, single or two shots; about 5 received placebo; per-sample allocation not given. Sampling took place 63 days after the first vaccine or placebo injection. Vaccine was an Ad26 vector expressing Wuhan-strain SARS-CoV-2 spike. For this clone: Its antigen is not known.

The CDR3 totals 16 residues. Germline V CDR1 and CDR2: MDHEN, SYDVKM. Trimming stripped 6 bases from V and 2 bases from J, with 17 bases between. This receptor was taken from a person between 18 and 65 years old who received the Ad26.COV2.S COVID-19 vaccine or a placebo. V usage is TRBV28 and J usage is TRBJ1-5; D is unresolved. The sample consisted of peripheral blood, taken in a trial of Ad26.COV2.S vaccine versus placebo. This chain's CDR3 is CASSPPGRGRNQPQHF. In DNA form, the CDR3 reads TGTGCCAGCAGCCCCCCGGGGAGAGGACGCAATCAGCCCCAGCATTTT.